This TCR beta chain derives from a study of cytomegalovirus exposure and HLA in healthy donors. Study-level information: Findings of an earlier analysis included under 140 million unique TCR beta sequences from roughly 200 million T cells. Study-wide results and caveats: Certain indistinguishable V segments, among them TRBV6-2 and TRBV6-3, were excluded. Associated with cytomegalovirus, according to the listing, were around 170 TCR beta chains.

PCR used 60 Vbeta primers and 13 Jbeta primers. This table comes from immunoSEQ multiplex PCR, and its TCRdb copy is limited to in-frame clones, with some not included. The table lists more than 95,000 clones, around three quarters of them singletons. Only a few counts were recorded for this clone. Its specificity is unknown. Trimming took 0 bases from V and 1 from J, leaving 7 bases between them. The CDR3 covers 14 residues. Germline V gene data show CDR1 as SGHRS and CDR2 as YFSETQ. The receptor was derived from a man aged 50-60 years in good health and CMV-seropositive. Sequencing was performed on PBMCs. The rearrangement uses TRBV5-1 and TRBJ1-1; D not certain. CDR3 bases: TGCGCCAGCAGCTTGGAACAAACGAACACTGAAGCTTTCTTT. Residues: CASSLEQTNTEAFF.